What follows are 21 T cell receptor beta chains derived from one specimen sequenced in a study of T cell responses to AZD1222 COVID-19 vaccine. Sequenced by immunoSEQ multiplex PCR; TCRdb stores in-frame clones only, minus some. The repertoire holds 140,000 or so clones, with more than 80% as singletons. The material was peripheral blood, obtained on day 0 of AZD1222 vaccination. Receptor source: an adult in good health.

CDR3 in amino acids: CASSLELGQGLATIYF. CDR3 nucleotide sequence: TGTGCCAGCAGCTTAGAATTGGGACAGGGGCTTGCTACCATATATTTT. This sequence joins TRBV7-2 and TRBJ1-3; 10 bases match TRBD1. Trimming took 1 base from V and 10 from J; bases not matched to a gene: 10. This CDR3 comprises 16 residues. The germline gives CDR1 SGHTA, CDR2 FQGNSA.

The CDR3 sequence is CASSQETGGEFQKLFF. DNA of the CDR3: TGTGCCAGCAGCCAGGAAACAGGGGGCGAATTCCAAAAACTGTTTTTT. The genes are TRBV14 and TRBJ1-4; 9 bases are a match to TRBD1. V lost 3 bases to trimming and J lost 9 bases; unmatched junction nucleotides: 11. The CDR3 totals 16 residues. Per germline, CDR1 SGHDN and CDR2 FVKESK.

The CDR3 loop is CASSATMRGPQETQYF. CDR3 DNA: TGTGCCAGCAGCGCTACAATGCGGGGGCCCCAAGAGACCCAGTACTTC. The V and J genes are TRBV3-1 (or the pseudogene TRBV3-2) and TRBJ2-5; perhaps TRBD2 as D (7 bases). CDR1 is LGHDT, CDR2 YNNKEL, per germline (reference sequence). With 5 bases removed from V and 1 base from J, the gap between germline ends came to 17 bases. The CDR3 consists of 16 residues.

V usage is TRBV6-5 and J usage is TRBJ1-4; 7 bases fit TRBD1. This CDR3 is 15 amino acids long. Germline V lookup: CDR1 MNHEY, CDR2 SVGAGI. V gave up 2 bases and J gave up 4 bases; unmatched junction bases: 4. The CDR3 nucleotides read TGTGCCAGCAGTTACGACAGGGCCCTTAATGAAAAACTGTTTTTT. Protein sequence: CASSYDRALNEKLFF.

CDR3 sequence reads: CASSVVQKRWDQPQHF. CDR3 DNA sequence: TGTGCCAGCAGCGTAGTACAGAAGCGGTGGGATCAGCCCCAGCATTTT. The gene calls are TRBV9 and TRBJ1-5; D not certain. The CDR3 has 16 amino acids. The V and J ends lost 0 bases and 5 bases respectively, with 15 bases between them. Germline CDR1 reads SGDLS; CDR2 reads YYNGEE.

V and J are TRBV6-5 and TRBJ2-3, with 8 bases aligning to TRBD2. This CDR3 comprises 14 residues. Germline CDR1 MNHEY, CDR2 SVGAGI. V gave up 7 bases and J gave up 5 bases; unmatched junction bases: 8. The CDR3 bases are TGTGCCAGCAAGCCGAGCGGGGGTATAGATACGCAGTATTTT. It is translated as CASKPSGGIDTQYF.

The V and J genes are TRBV4-2 and TRBJ1-1; perhaps TRBD1 as D (5 bases). Germline V CDR1 and CDR2: LGHNA, YNFKEQ. This CDR3 region has 13 residues. Trimming took 4 bases from V and 3 from J, leaving 9 bases between them. CDR3 in DNA: TGTGCCAGCAGCCCCGGGACGTACACTGAAGCTTTCTTT. Its translation: CASSPGTYTEAFF.

The chain couples TRBV7-9 to TRBJ1-3, with 7 bases fitting TRBD1. The germline CDR1 and CDR2 sequences are SEHNR and FQNEAQ (reference sequence). CDR3 size: 15 residues. V shed 6 bases, J shed 5 bases, and the junction held 10 bases outside the gene matches. The CDR3 region has the DNA TGTGCCAGCAGGTATCAGGGGGACCTCAGAAACACCATATATTTT. Its protein is CASRYQGDLRNTIYF.

This chain connects TRBV12-3 or TRBV12-4 to TRBJ1-5; D is ambiguous. V was cut by 7 bases and J by 4 bases, with 11 bases left in between. The length of the CDR3 is 13 residues. As DNA, the CDR3 is TGTGCCAGCACCCTTAATCCAAATCAGCCCCAGCATTTT. It yields the protein CASTLNPNQPQHF.

The genes are TRBV20-1 and TRBJ2-1; D is uncertain. The CDR3 runs 11 residues. The V end was cut by 0 bases, the J end by 10 bases, with 7 bases between. The V gene's germline CDR1 is DFQATT and CDR2 SNEGSKA (reference sequence). The CDR3 sequence: CSARELVEQFF. Written as DNA, the CDR3 is TGCAGTGCTAGAGAACTGGTCGAGCAGTTCTTC.

V is TRBV29-1 and J is TRBJ1-1; TRBD1 agrees at 8 bases. V lost 7 bases to trimming and J lost 2 bases; unmatched junction nucleotides: 6. Germline V gene lookup returns CDR1 SQVTM and CDR2 ANQGSEA. This CDR3 spans 13 amino acids. CDR3 nucleotides: TGCAGCGCGACAGGGGTAATAAACACTGAAGCTTTCTTT. It specifies CSATGVINTEAFF.

J is TRBJ1-4 and V is TRBV4-1; 9 nucleotides agree with TRBD1. Germline trimming cut 0 bases from V and 9 bases from J; bases unmatched to any gene: 8. Germline CDR1 reads MGHRA; CDR2 reads YSYEKL. The CDR3 runs to 16 residues. The CDR3 bases are TGCGCCAGCAGCCAAGATCGGGGACAGGGAGTCCAAAAACTGTTTTTT. Residues: CASSQDRGQGVQKLFF.

The chain recombines TRBV4-1 with TRBJ2-7, with D uncertain. V was shortened by 0 bases and J by 5 bases, with 5 bases between the two germline ends. Germline V gene sequence: CDR1 MGHRA, CDR2 YSYEKL. This CDR3 is built from 12 residues. For the CDR3, the DNA is TGCGCCAGCAGCCAAGAAGGCCACGAGCAGTACTTC. Amino acids: CASSQEGHEQYF.

This sequence joins TRBV6-4 and TRBJ1-1; TRBD1 matches 11 bases. The CDR3 runs 15 residues. V was pared by 3 bases and J by 1 base, with 1 base of the junction left unmatched. Per germline, CDR1 MRHNA and CDR2 SNTAGT. In nucleotides, the CDR3 is TGTGCCAGCAGTGAAGGGACAGGGGGGAACACTGAAGCTTTCTTT. Amino acids: CASSEGTGGNTEAFF.

J is TRBJ2-1 and V is TRBV28, with D tentatively TRBD1 (6 bases). CDR3 length: 15 amino acids. Trimming pared 3 bases from V and 4 bases from J, leaving 13 bases between. The germline gives CDR1 MDHEN, CDR2 SYDVKM. The CDR3 loop is CASSFGGGGYNEQFF. CDR3 sequence (DNA): TGTGCCAGCAGTTTTGGGGGCGGAGGATACAATGAGCAGTTCTTC.

On this clone itself: Mismatch with germline at one junction end may stem from a read error. The genes are TRBV7-9 and TRBJ2-1; the D is unclear. This CDR3 spans 12 amino acids. Looked up from germline, CDR1 is SEHNR and CDR2 is FQNEAQ (reference sequence). The CDR3 sequence is CASNLQRNEQFF. The CDR3 bases are TGTGCCAGCAACTTACAGCGTAATGAGCAGTTCTTC.

This chain joins TRBV29-1 and TRBJ1-3; perhaps TRBD1 as D (5 bases). Germline lookup yields CDR1 SQVTM and CDR2 ANQGSEA. The CDR3 totals 13 residues. Trimming cost V 5 bases and J 2 bases, with 10 bases left between them. The CDR3, as DNA: TGCAGCGTTATTCAGGGACCTGGAAACACCATATATTTT. Protein: CSVIQGPGNTIYF.

The chain uses TRBV6-9 and TRBJ2-7; D tentatively reads TRBD1 or TRBD2 (5 bases each). CDR1 is MNHGY and CDR2 is SVAAGI in the germline V gene. Deletions cut 2 bases from V and 0 bases from J, with 11 bases between. The CDR3 spans 15 residues. CDR3 protein: CASSYPAGTSYEQYF. The CDR3 DNA is TGTGCCAGCAGTTATCCTGCCGGGACCTCCTACGAGCAGTACTTC.

The chain employs TRBV18 and TRBJ1-1; D may be TRBD1 (5 bases). Per the germline V gene, CDR1 is KGHSH and CDR2 is LQKENI. V lost 3 bases and J lost 6, with 14 bases in between. This CDR3 comprises 14 residues. For the CDR3, the DNA is TGTGCCAGCTCACCCCCAGGGAATAGGGCTGAAGCTTTCTTT. Translation: CASSPPGNRAEAFF.

The chain carries TRBV30 and TRBJ1-5, with unresolved D. The ends were cut back, 2 bases at V and 0 bases at J, with 8 bases in the middle. CDR3 size: 14 residues. In germline, CDR1 is GTSNPN, CDR2 SVGIG (reference sequence). CDR3 nucleotide sequence: TGTGCCTGGAGTTGGGGTGGTAGCAATCAGCCCCAGCATTTT. Translated, it gives CAWSWGGSNQPQHF.

V usage is TRBV6-5 and J usage is TRBJ1-2; D gene ambiguous. V dropped 10 bases and J dropped 8 bases, with 14 bases sitting between them. Germline loops: CDR1 MNHEY, CDR2 SVGAGI. The CDR3 length is 11 residues. This chain's CDR3 is CAIEEYAGYTF. The CDR3 DNA sequence: TGTGCCATCGAGGAGTATGCAGGCTACACCTTC.